Following are 28 T cell receptor beta chains from one sample sequenced in a study of cytomegalovirus exposure and HLA in healthy donors. Only in-frame clones appear in the TCRdb table, and some are missing; sequencing was by immunoSEQ multiplex PCR. Among 250,000 to 350,000 clones listed, around 90% were seen once. The sequencing sample was made of PBMCs. These receptors were obtained from a man aged 30 to 45 in good health and CMV-seronegative.

This clone was seen once. V is TRBV7-9 and J is TRBJ1-1; D may be TRBD1 (5 bases). The germline gives CDR1 SEHNR, CDR2 FQNEAQ (reference sequence). The CDR3 spans 14 residues. The germline V and J ends were trimmed by 5 bases and 5 bases, with 15 bases remaining between them. CDR3 nucleotides: TGTGCCAGCAGCCCGCCGGGGGTTAGGACTGAAGCTTTCTTT. It codes for CASSPPGVRTEAFF.

V usage is TRBV7-9 and J usage is TRBJ2-7, with a possible D match to TRBD2 (6 bases). Between the trimmed V and J ends, which lost 6 bases and 2 bases, there was a span of 20 bases. Looked up from germline, CDR1 is SEHNR and CDR2 is FQNEAQ (reference sequence). The CDR3 has 16 residues. CDR3 sequence reads: CASSSLQVPGAYEQYF. CDR3 DNA: TGTGCCAGCAGTTCACTACAGGTCCCGGGGGCCTACGAGCAGTACTTC.

This clone was detected only once. J is TRBJ1-1 and V is TRBV6-1, with D hard to call. Trimming left V 2 bases short and J 1 base short, with 5 bases between. Germline V gene sequence: CDR1 MNHNS, CDR2 SASEGT. CDR3 length equals 13 residues. Here the CDR3 DNA reads TGTGCCAGCAGTGAACGACAGAACACTGAAGCTTTCTTT. It codes for CASSERQNTEAFF.

The genes are TRBV9 and TRBJ2-3, with D perhaps TRBD1 (6 bases). The CDR3 spans 16 residues. Germline loops: CDR1 SGDLS, CDR2 YYNGEE. Trimming removed 4 bases at V and 3 bases at J, with 18 bases between. CDR3 bases: TGTGCCAGCAGCTCCCCTGTGGGGGCTACTACAGATACGCAGTATTTT. Its translation is CASSSPVGATTDTQYF.

The V and J genes are TRBV11-2 and TRBJ1-4, with no clear D. Trimming left V 3 bases short and J 3 bases short, with 11 bases between. The CDR3 has 15 residues. Per the germline V gene, CDR1 is SGHAT and CDR2 is FQNNGV. CDR3 residues: CASSFVPPANEKLFF. DNA of the CDR3: TGTGCCAGCAGCTTCGTCCCCCCGGCTAATGAAAAACTGTTTTTT.

This chain links TRBV5-6 with TRBJ2-7, with a weak D call TRBD1 (6 bases). V gave up 2 bases and J gave up 1 base, with 13 bases separating them. The germline V gene has CDR1 SGHDT and CDR2 YYEEEE. This CDR3 is 15 amino acids long. CDR3 loop: CASSFGGQISYEQYF. CDR3 sequence (DNA): TGTGCCAGCAGCTTTGGGGGACAAATATCCTACGAGCAGTACTTC.

The chain recombines TRBV7-9 with TRBJ1-2; 7 positions agree with TRBD1. The CDR3 is 16 amino acids. Per the germline V gene, CDR1 is SEHNR and CDR2 is FQNEAQ (reference sequence). Losses at the gene ends were 4 bases for V and 3 bases for J; bases not matched to a gene: 11. CDR3 DNA sequence: TGTGCCAGCAGCTCTAGGGGGCCAGGGGGAGACTATGGCTACACCTTC. Translating it yields CASSSRGPGGDYGYTF.

This clone was seen once. The CDR3 here is CASSLNPTEYSGNTIYF. Written as DNA, the CDR3 is TGTGCCAGCAGCTTAAACCCGACAGAGTACTCTGGAAACACCATATATTTT. The chain links TRBV11-2 to TRBJ1-3; D is possibly TRBD1 (5 bases). Trimming took off 2 bases at V and 0 bases at J, with 14 bases between the two ends. This CDR3 spans 17 amino acids. Per germline, CDR1 SGHAT and CDR2 FQNNGV.

V usage is TRBV5-6 and J usage is TRBJ1-4; 7 bases align to TRBD1. V lost 0 bases, J lost 1 base, and 6 bases stayed unmatched. This CDR3 is built from 17 residues. In germline, CDR1 is SGHDT, CDR2 YYEEEE. CDR3 region: CASSLEEGGETNEKLFF. The CDR3 nucleotides are TGTGCCAGCAGCTTGGAGGAAGGGGGCGAAACTAATGAAAAACTGTTTTTT.

The chain carries TRBV7-8 and TRBJ1-6; possible D gene TRBD1, 5 bases. This CDR3 contains 15 residues. Germline CDR1 is SGHVS and CDR2 is FQNEAQ. Trimming stripped 3 bases from V and 6 bases from J, with 12 bases between. The CDR3 bases are TGTGCCAGCAGCTTTAACACAGGCTCTAATTCACCCCTCCACTTT. It codes for CASSFNTGSNSPLHF. The complete variable domain, with remaining parts taken from reference TRBV7-8 and TRBJ1-6, reads GAGVSQSPRYKVAKRGQDVALRCDPISGHVSLFWYQQALGQGPEFLTYFQNEAQLDKSGLPSDRFFAERPEGSVSTLKIQRTQQEDSAVYLCASSFNTGSNSPLHFGNGTRLTVT.

This rearrangement joins TRBV5-1 to TRBJ2-7; possible D gene TRBD1, 6 bases. There are 15 residues in the CDR3. Germline V gene data show CDR1 as SGHRS and CDR2 as YFSETQ. Trimming pared 4 bases from V and 2 bases from J, leaving 16 bases between. The CDR3 nucleotides read TGCGCCAGCAGCCAGGGACCAGGGGAAACCTACGAGCAGTACTTC. Its translation is CASSQGPGETYEQYF.

V is TRBV27 and J is TRBJ1-1; TRBD1 matches 8 bases. The germline gives CDR1 MNHEY, CDR2 SMNVEV (reference sequence). The CDR3 totals 16 residues. V shed 3 bases, J shed 4 bases, and the junction held 10 bases outside the gene matches. CDR3 bases: TGTGCCAGCAGTTTTGGACAGGGAAGACCAAGCACTGAAGCTTTCTTT. Translation: CASSFGQGRPSTEAFF.

This chain links TRBV18 with TRBJ2-4; D is possibly TRBD2 (6 bases). V was shortened by 3 bases and J by 7 bases, with 13 bases between the two germline ends. The germline V gene has CDR1 KGHSH and CDR2 LQKENI. This CDR3 is built from 14 residues. DNA of the CDR3: TGTGCCAGCTCACCCCGGGGAGGTGAGAACATTCAGTACTTC. Residues: CASSPRGGENIQYF. The whole variable domain, remainder taken from reference TRBV18 and TRBJ2-4, is NAGVMQNPRHLVRRRGQEARLRCSPMKGHSHVYWYRQLPEEGLKFMVYLQKENIIDESGMPKERFSAEFPKEGPSILRIQQVVRGDSAAYFCASSPRGGENIQYFGAGTRLSVL.

V usage is TRBV6-1 and J usage is TRBJ2-1; a weak D match, TRBD2 (7 bases). Germline values: CDR1 MNHNS, CDR2 SASEGT. CDR3 length: 15 amino acids. V was shortened by 8 bases and J by 4 bases, with 18 bases between the two germline ends. CDR3 nucleotides: TGTGCCAGCCAAAGGGGGGGGCCCCCTTACAATGAGCAGTTCTTC. Protein sequence: CASQRGGPPYNEQFF.

The chain combines TRBV6-6 with TRBJ1-1; a possible D gene is TRBD1 (5 bases). The V and J ends lost 0 bases and 4 bases respectively, with 12 bases between them. The CDR3 has 15 residues. Germline V gene data show CDR1 as MNHNY and CDR2 as SVGAGI (reference sequence). CDR3 protein: CASSYSGQGFTEAFF. The CDR3 region has the DNA TGTGCCAGCAGTTACTCCGGCCAGGGATTCACTGAAGCTTTCTTT.

V usage is TRBV4-1 and J usage is TRBJ1-1, with D possibly TRBD1 on 5 matching bases. Per the germline V gene, CDR1 is MGHRA and CDR2 is YSYEKL. Trimming cost V 3 bases and J 0 bases, with 14 bases left between them. The CDR3 is 16 residues long. This chain's CDR3 is CASSHRRDFLNTEAFF. The CDR3 region has the DNA TGCGCCAGCAGCCATCGACGGGACTTCTTGAACACTGAAGCTTTCTTT.

The rearrangement uses TRBV19 and TRBJ2-2; 8 positions agree with TRBD1. After removal of 0 bases from V and 9 bases from J, the junction contained 9 bases not matched to a gene. CDR1 LNHDA and CDR2 SQIVND come from the germline V gene (reference sequence). The CDR3 runs 16 residues. CDR3 nucleotides: TGTGCCAGTAGTATAGAGGGCAGGGGGCGGCTCAGGGAGCTGTTTTTT. Translating it yields CASSIEGRGRLRELFF.

CDR3 sequence (DNA): TGCAGCGTTGTGGTTACAGGCAATAGCAATCAGCCCCAGCATTTT. This gives the protein CSVVVTGNSNQPQHF. This chain connects TRBV29-1 to TRBJ1-5; D perhaps matches TRBD1 (5 bases). V was pared by 4 bases and J by 0 bases, with 13 bases between. Germline loops: CDR1 SQVTM, CDR2 ANQGSEA. The CDR3 has 15 amino acids.

The chain joins TRBV7-2 to TRBJ1-6, with 9 bases matching TRBD1. V gave up 2 bases and J gave up 9 bases; unmatched junction bases: 5. Per germline, CDR1 SGHTA and CDR2 FQGNSA. The CDR3 sequence is 15 residues long. The CDR3 region has the DNA TGTGCCAGCAGCTTATTCGGGACAGGGCTTTCACCCCTCCACTTT. It is translated as CASSLFGTGLSPLHF.

The chain uses TRBV2 and TRBJ1-3; 7 bases match TRBD1. From germline, CDR1 is SNHLY and CDR2 FYNNEI. The CDR3 consists of 14 residues. V lost 6 bases to trimming and J lost 0 bases; unmatched junction nucleotides: 2. The CDR3 loop is CASSGTVSGNTIYF. Written as DNA, the CDR3 is TGTGCCAGCAGCGGGACAGTCTCTGGAAACACCATATATTTT.

In this sample, this clone turned up once. As DNA, the CDR3 is TGTGCCAGCAGCTTCCTTCAGGGGCGGGAGGGCTACACCTTC. It encodes CASSFLQGREGYTF. V usage is TRBV7-2 and J usage is TRBJ1-2; D may be TRBD1 (6 bases). The CDR3 totals 14 residues. Per the germline V gene, CDR1 is SGHTA and CDR2 is FQGNSA. Trimming shortened V by 3 bases and J by 8 bases, and 16 bases separated the two germline ends. Full variable domain (outside the CDR3, taken from reference TRBV7-2 and TRBJ1-2): GAGVSQSPSNKVTEKGKDVELRCDPISGHTALYWYRQSLGQGLEFLIYFQGNSAPDKSGLPSDRFSAERTGGSVSTLTIQRTQQEDSAVYLCASSFLQGREGYTFGSGTRLTVV.

The V and J genes are TRBV2 and TRBJ2-2; the match to TRBD1 covers 9 bases. The V and J ends lost 8 bases and 5 bases, in that order; junction bases with no gene match: 6. CDR3 length equals 14 residues. CDR1 SNHLY and CDR2 FYNNEI come from the germline V gene. Written as DNA, the CDR3 is TGTGCCAGCCGGGACAGGGTAGGAACCGGGGAGCTGTTTTTT. This translates into CASRDRVGTGELFF.

This clone showed up just once. CDR3 bases: TGTGCCAGCAGCTTGGGGGTCCGGCAGGGGGCGAAAGAGACCCAGTACTTC. Translating gives CASSLGVRQGAKETQYF. The V call is TRBV11-2, the J call TRBJ2-5, with TRBD1 matching over 8 bases. Trimming at V came to 3 bases and at J to 3 bases, leaving 12 bases not matched to a gene. CDR3 length: 17 residues. The germline CDR1 and CDR2 sequences are SGHAT and FQNNGV.

This chain joins TRBV27 and TRBJ1-5; the match to TRBD1 covers 7 bases. J was trimmed by 1 base and V by 6 bases; bases with no gene match: 3. Germline assignment: CDR1 MNHEY and CDR2 SMNVEV (reference sequence). This CDR3 spans 14 amino acids. The CDR3 DNA sequence: TGTGCCAGCAGACCAGGGGGAAGCAATCAGCCCCAGCATTTT. Its translation: CASRPGGSNQPQHF.

The chain joins TRBV23-1 to TRBJ2-7; the match to TRBD1 covers 9 bases. TRBV23-1 is an open reading frame, and its role is uncertain. Unmatched junction bases numbered 13, after V lost 0 bases and J lost 4 bases. This CDR3 region has 18 residues. The CDR3 DNA is TGCGCCAGCAGTCAATCCGGTATCGTGAGACAGGGGGGGTACGAGCAGTACTTC. This encodes CASSQSGIVRQGGYEQYF.

The chain has TRBV30 and TRBJ1-3, with 8 bases that match TRBD1. The CDR3 extends over 12 amino acids. The germline V gene encodes CDR1 GTSNPN and CDR2 SVGIG (reference sequence). V was clipped by 5 bases and J by 3 bases; unmatched bases: 0. The CDR3 sequence: CAWGQGGNTIYF. The CDR3 DNA reads TGTGCCTGGGGACAGGGTGGAAACACCATATATTTT.

The J gene is TRBJ1-4, the V gene TRBV11-2; TRBD1 agrees at 7 bases. Trimming at V came to 3 bases and at J to 3 bases, leaving 7 bases not matched to a gene. The CDR3 has 16 residues. CDR1 and CDR2 (germline): SGHAT, FQNNGV. CDR3 nucleotide sequence: TGTGCCAGCAGCTTCGTTTCCGGGACAGCTAATGAAAAACTGTTTTTT. It specifies CASSFVSGTANEKLFF.

This clone was counted once. V is TRBV11-3 and J is TRBJ1-2; D unresolved. V was trimmed by 5 bases and J by 0 bases, leaving 10 bases between them. The CDR3 extends over 14 amino acids. Germline lookup yields CDR1 SGHNT and CDR2 YENEEA. The CDR3 bases are TGTGCCAGCAGCCCTCACAGTACTAACTATGGCTACACCTTC. Encoded protein: CASSPHSTNYGYTF.